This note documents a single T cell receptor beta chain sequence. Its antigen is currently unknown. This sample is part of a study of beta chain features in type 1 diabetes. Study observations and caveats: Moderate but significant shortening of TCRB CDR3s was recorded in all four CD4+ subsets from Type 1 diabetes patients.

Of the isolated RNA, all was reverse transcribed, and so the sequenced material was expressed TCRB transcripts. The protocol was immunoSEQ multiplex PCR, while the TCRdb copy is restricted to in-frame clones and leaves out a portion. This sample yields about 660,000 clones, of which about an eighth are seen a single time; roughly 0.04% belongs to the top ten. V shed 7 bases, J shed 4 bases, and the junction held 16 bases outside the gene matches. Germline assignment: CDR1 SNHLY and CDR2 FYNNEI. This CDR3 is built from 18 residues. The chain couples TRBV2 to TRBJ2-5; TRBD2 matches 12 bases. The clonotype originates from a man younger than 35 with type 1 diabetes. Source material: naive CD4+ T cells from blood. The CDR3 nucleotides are TGTGCCAGCACCCGAGTTCCGGCTAGCGGGGGGGCCAGAGAGACCCAGTACTTC. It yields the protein CASTRVPASGGARETQYF.